Following are 16 T cell receptor beta chains from one sample sequenced in a study of monozygotic twins with cystic fibrosis. Here immunoSEQ multiplex PCR was the method, and the copy in TCRdb shows in-frame clones only, minus some. The sample lists 20,000 to 30,000 clones; 75% to 95% were seen once. Source material: blood. These receptors all stem from a girl aged 2 to 9 with cystic fibrosis.

The chain recombines TRBV12-5 with TRBJ1-1; TRBD1 might be the D (5 bases). The CDR3 totals 12 residues. Germline CDR1 and CDR2: LGHNT and FRNRAP. Trimming took 3 bases from V and 5 from J, leaving 7 bases between them. CDR3 residues: CASGFEGTEAFF. CDR3 nucleotides: TGTGCTAGTGGTTTCGAGGGGACTGAAGCTTTCTTT.

The chain employs TRBV5-6 and TRBJ1-6; no clear D gene. Germline V gene data show CDR1 as SGHDT and CDR2 as YYEEEE. Trimming shortened V by 7 bases and J by 6 bases, and 14 bases separated the two germline ends. The CDR3 sequence is 14 residues long. The CDR3 sequence: CASRRTNPNSPLHF. DNA of the CDR3: TGTGCCAGCCGCAGGACGAATCCTAATTCACCCCTCCACTTT.

V is TRBV4-2 and J is TRBJ1-5; no clear D. CDR1 is LGHNA and CDR2 is YNFKEQ in the germline V gene. The V and J ends lost 5 bases and 2 bases respectively, with 7 bases between them. The CDR3 is made up of 13 amino acids. Written as DNA, the CDR3 is TGTGCCAGCAGCGCCCAGGGCAATCAGCCCCAGCATTTT. Amino acids: CASSAQGNQPQHF.

This clone was seen only once. The rearrangement links TRBV11-3 to TRBJ2-5; 7 bases are a match to TRBD1. The J segment lost 2 bases and the V segment lost 5 bases, leaving 8 bases of the junction unmatched. Germline values: CDR1 SGHNT, CDR2 YENEEA. This CDR3 contains 15 residues. In nucleotides, the CDR3 is TGTGCCAGCAGCAAAGGGACAGCTTCACAAGAGACCCAGTACTTC. Translating gives CASSKGTASQETQYF.

This chain connects TRBV9 to TRBJ2-1; D is uncertain. The CDR3 runs 15 residues. The germline CDR1 and CDR2 sequences are SGDLS and YYNGEE. The germline V and J ends were trimmed by 3 bases and 7 bases, with 17 bases remaining between them. CDR3 in DNA: TGTGCCAGCAGCGCCACGACTTCGGCACGGAATGAGCAGTTCTTC. Protein: CASSATTSARNEQFF.

This sequence joins TRBV4-3 and TRBJ1-3; the D is unclear. Germline values: CDR1 LGHNA, CDR2 YSLEER. The CDR3 consists of 18 residues. V lost 0 bases and J lost 2, with 17 bases in between. DNA of the CDR3: TGCGCCAGCAGCCAAGATTTCGAGAAGTGGGGAGCTGGAAACACCATATATTTT. Its protein is CASSQDFEKWGAGNTIYF.

This chain joins TRBV11-2 and TRBJ2-5; D perhaps matches TRBD2 (5 bases). Germline V gene sequence: CDR1 SGHAT, CDR2 FQNNGV. The CDR3 runs to 14 residues. Between the trimmed V and J ends, which lost 0 bases and 2 bases, there was a span of 7 bases. For the CDR3, the DNA is TGTGCCAGCAGCTTAGAACTAGGGCAAGAGACCCAGTACTTC. This sequence encodes CASSLELGQETQYF.

The chain has TRBV6-5 and TRBJ1-1; D is perhaps TRBD1 (6 bases). V was cut by 8 bases and J by 6 bases, with 19 bases left in between. Germline-derived CDR1 and CDR2 are MNHEY and SVGAGI. The CDR3 runs to 14 residues. The DNA of the CDR3 is TGTGCCAGCTCCCCCCGGGACATCCCTCCTGAAGCTTTCTTT. Its protein product is CASSPRDIPPEAFF.

The CDR3 nucleotides are TGCAGCGTTGGGGAGACACCTAATGAAAAACTGTTTTTT. Protein product: CSVGETPNEKLFF. The rearrangement joins TRBV29-1 to TRBJ1-4, with D hard to call. There are 13 residues in the CDR3. V lost 4 bases, J lost 3 bases, and 9 bases lay in between. Germline-derived CDR1 and CDR2 are SQVTM and ANQGSEA.

This clone was seen just once. The chain has TRBV5-4 and TRBJ2-7; no firm D call. The V and J ends lost 10 bases and 0 bases respectively, with 11 bases between them. Germline CDR1 is SGHNT and CDR2 is YYREEE (reference sequence). The CDR3 is 12 residues long. In DNA form, the CDR3 reads TGTGCCGGGTCGAGAAACTCCTACGAGCAGTACTTC. This codes for CAGSRNSYEQYF.

The chain combines TRBV11-2 with TRBJ2-3; TRBD2 aligns across 15 bases. Germline V CDR1 and CDR2: SGHAT, FQNNGV. Trimming took 6 bases from V and 6 from J; bases not matched to a gene: 7. The length of the CDR3 is 16 residues. The CDR3 DNA is TGTGCCAGCAGATACGGACTAGCGGGGGGGGTGGATACGCAGTATTTT. This translates into CASRYGLAGGVDTQYF.

J is TRBJ2-1 and V is TRBV5-1; 9 positions agree with TRBD1. The J segment lost 2 bases and the V segment lost 2 bases, leaving 5 bases of the junction unmatched. This CDR3 region has 16 residues. In germline, CDR1 is SGHRS, CDR2 YFSETQ. The CDR3 loop reads CASSLIQGAAYNEQFF. Here the CDR3 DNA reads TGCGCCAGCAGCTTAATACAGGGGGCGGCCTACAATGAGCAGTTCTTC.

V is TRBV6-5 and J is TRBJ2-7; 8 nucleotides agree with TRBD1. There are 14 residues in the CDR3. Germline assignment: CDR1 MNHEY and CDR2 SVGAGI. V was clipped by 2 bases and J by 3 bases; unmatched bases: 3. As DNA, the CDR3 is TGTGCCAGCAGTTACCGGGACAGGTACTACGAGCAGTACTTC. It specifies CASSYRDRYYEQYF.

This chain links TRBV5-1 with TRBJ2-1; D is undetermined. The CDR3 is 13 residues long. V was clipped by 3 bases and J by 5 bases, with 9 bases between them. Germline CDR1 SGHRS, CDR2 YFSETQ. Here the CDR3 reads CASSSDSNNEQFF. Here the CDR3 DNA reads TGCGCCAGCAGCTCGGATTCCAACAATGAGCAGTTCTTC.

This sequence joins TRBV19 and TRBJ2-7; D is perhaps TRBD1 (5 bases). This CDR3 is built from 13 residues. Per germline, CDR1 LNHDA and CDR2 SQIVND (reference sequence). Between the trimmed V and J ends, which lost 5 bases and 1 base, there was a span of 9 bases. DNA for the CDR3: TGTGCCAGTAGTGTGACAGTTTCCTACGAGCAGTACTTC. This gives the protein CASSVTVSYEQYF.

V gene TRBV6-5 combines with J gene TRBJ1-2; D not resolved. Trimming stripped 0 bases from V and 7 bases from J, with 9 bases between. Germline assignment: CDR1 MNHEY and CDR2 SVGAGI. The CDR3 length is 13 residues. CDR3 protein: CASSYSPGFGYTF. The CDR3 region has the DNA TGTGCCAGCAGTTACTCGCCGGGGTTTGGCTACACCTTC.